Listed below are T cell receptor beta chains from one sample, sequenced in a study of tumor-infiltrating lymphocytes in primary liver carcinoma. One entry per CDR3 protein results from TCRdb running MiXCR on the multiplex PCR reads. This sample has 50,000 to 60,000 distinct CDR3 sequences, with roughly 80% found just once. The material sequenced was liver tumor tissue from sampling region 5. These receptors were obtained from a middle-aged man with primary liver carcinoma and hepatitis B virus infection. CDR3s include the opening cysteine and the closing phenylalanine or tryptophan. D genes are given only for firm matches. Where a row states a size, it is once, few, many or the class of an expanded clone; other rows omit it.

clone size	D gene	V gene	J gene	CDR3 DNA	CDR3 protein
.	.	TRBV29-1	TRBJ1-5	TGCAGCGTTGTGAGTAGTCTTAATCAACCCCAGCATTTT	CSVVSSLNQPQHF
once	TRBD2	TRBV5-4	TRBJ2-1	TGTATCAGCAGCCCCTCGGGGGGGCAGGATGAGCAGTTCTTC	CISSPSGGQDEQFF
once	TRBD1	TRBV13	TRBJ1-4	TGTGTCAGCAGCCCTGACAGGGGAAAACTGTTTTTT	CVSSPDRGKLFF
.	TRBD2	TRBV7-8	TRBJ2-5	TGTACCAGCACTCTCGGGGGGGTAGGGACCCAGTACTTC	CTSTLGGVGTQYF
.	.	TRBV6-1	TRBJ2-2	TGTGCAAGCAGTGAAGTCCCCACTAGCTTACCTGGGGAGCCGTTTTTT	CASSEVPTSLPGEPFF
.	.	TRBV19	TRBJ2-7	TGTGCCAGTAGTATAGCTCCATGGGTGGTGTACGAGCAGTACTTC	CASSIAPWVVYEQYF
.	.	TRBV5-1	TRBJ2-7	TGCGTCAGCAGCTCCGCCGGGACTGAACCCTACGAGCAGTACTTC	CVSSSAGTEPYEQYF
.	.	TRBV4-3	TRBJ1-6	TGCGCCAGCACCCAAGATCTCCATGGGGAGGGGTCGTCCTATAACTCACCCCTCCACTTT	CASTQDLHGEGSSYNSPLHF
many	.	TRBV24-1	TRBJ1-1	TGTGCCACCAGTGACGGGGGGGCGGGGAACACTGAAGCTTTCTTT	CATSDGGAGNTEAFF
.	.	TRBV13	TRBJ2-7	TGTCCCAGCAGCTTAGGGGGTGAGGGGGGCGGCGAGCAGTATTTC	CPSSLGGEGGGEQYF
.	.	TRBV7-9	TRBJ1-1	TGTGAAAGCAGCTTAGCGGGGGGAAACACTGAAGCTTTCTTT	CESSLAGGNTEAFF
.	TRBD2	TRBV12-5	TRBJ2-1	TGTGCTAGTGGTTTGGCGGGAGGAGGCTACAATAAGCAGTCCTTC	CASGLAGGGYNKQSF
.	.	TRBV28	TRBJ1-1	TGTACCAGTCTGGCTCAAATTAACACTGATGCTTTCTTT	CTSLAQINTDAFF
once	.	TRBV11-2	TRBJ2-2	TGTGTCAGCAGCTTAGATCTAAGCAACCCCGGGGAGCTGTTTTTT	CVSSLDLSNPGELFF
.	.	TRBV7-6	TRBJ2-5	TGTGTCAGCAGCCGGCCTGAGGGGACCCAGTACTTC	CVSSRPEGTQYF
.	.	TRBV14	TRBJ1-2	TGTGCCGGCAGCCAGGCGAGTGCAGGTGGCTACACCTTC	CAGSQASAGGYTF
.	.	TRBV6-5	TRBJ1-2	TGTGCCAGCAGTTACTCTCTTATTACAGTGGCTTATGGCTACACCTTC	CASSYSLITVAYGYTF
few	TRBD1	TRBV4-1	TRBJ2-2	TGCGTCAGCAGTGCCGGGACAGGGGGCGATACCGGGGAGCTGTTTTTT	CVSSAGTGGDTGELFF
.	.	TRBV10-2	TRBJ2-6	TGCGCCAGCAGTTGTGCCAACGTTCTGACTTTC	CASSCANVLTF